The source of this T cell receptor beta chain is a study of Tregs in tolerant kidney transplant recipients. This CDR3 comprises 15 residues. The germline CDR1 and CDR2 sequences are LNHDA and SQIVND (reference sequence). Trimming cost V 3 bases and J 1 base, with 12 bases left between them. Whole-study results and caveats: Antigen-driven expansion was suggested because donor-specific Tregs expanded more than all Tregs in tolerant patients.

A note on this clone: Its cognate antigen is unknown.

The table came from immunoSEQ multiplex PCR; TCRdb's copy has only in-frame clones and leaves some out. The table lists about 55,000 clones, about 89% of them singletons. Related graft donors supplied nonmyeloablative bone marrow transplants, and mixed chimerism was transient. The rearrangement links TRBV19 to TRBJ1-1; tentatively, D is TRBD1 (6 bases). The sequencing here drew on CD8+ T cells from blood (PBMCs), taken 24 months after the transplant. The source of this sequence is a human patient who received a combined kidney and bone marrow transplant. Some T cells may have originated in the graft donor. This chain's CDR3 is CASSMQGLGNTEAFF. The CDR3 DNA sequence: TGTGCCAGTAGTATGCAGGGGCTGGGGAACACTGAAGCTTTCTTT.